This T cell receptor beta chain was sequenced during a study of CD8 T cells in ankylosing spondylitis. Findings of the study overall: Disease-linked clones reportedly showed significant enrichment in matched ankylosing spondylitis synovial fluid. Certain motif variants had earlier been reported in reactive arthritis synovial fluid and blood. The authors found the disease-linked clones to be CD8+ and relatively rare in peripheral blood.

Germline V gene data show CDR1 as SGDLS and CDR2 as YYNGEE. This CDR3 is 15 amino acids long. V shed 4 bases and J 1 base; nucleotides not matched to a gene: 6. This clonotype was seen a handful of times. The target antigen is unknown. Molecular-barcoded quantitative 5'-RACE produced these TCR beta libraries. One entry per CDR3 protein results from TCRdb running MiXCR on the 5' RACE reads. The sample consists of around 150,000 distinct CDR3 sequences, 9.5% to 12% of them appearing once. The sample taken for sequencing was blood, either unsorted or a sorted T cell fraction (not recorded which). The clonotype comes from a female donor with ankylosing spondylitis or in good health (not recorded which). The chain uses TRBV9 and TRBJ1-1, with 8 bases matching TRBD1. The CDR3 here is CASSQYTGGNTEAFF. The CDR3, as DNA: TGTGCCAGCAGCCAATATACAGGGGGGAACACTGAAGCTTTCTTT. Full variable domain (rest looked up from reference TRBV9 and TRBJ1-1): DSGVTQTPKHLITATGQRVTLRCSPRSGDLSVYWYQQSLDQGLQFLIQYYNGEERAKGNILERFSAQQFPDLHSELNLSSLELGDSALYFCASSQYTGGNTEAFFGQGTRLTVV.